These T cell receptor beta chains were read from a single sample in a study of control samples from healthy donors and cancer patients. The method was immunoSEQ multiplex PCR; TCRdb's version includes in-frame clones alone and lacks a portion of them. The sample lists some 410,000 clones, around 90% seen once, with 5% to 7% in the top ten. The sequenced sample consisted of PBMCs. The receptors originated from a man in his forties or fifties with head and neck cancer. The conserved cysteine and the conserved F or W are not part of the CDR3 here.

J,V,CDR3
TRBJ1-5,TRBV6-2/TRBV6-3,ASSFPRGRAEPSNQPQH
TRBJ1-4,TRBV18,ASSMGQDNEKLF
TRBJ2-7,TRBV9,ASSVGASGVYEQY
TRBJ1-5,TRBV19,ASSIVPGNSNQPQH
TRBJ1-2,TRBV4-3,ASSQEAIANYGYT
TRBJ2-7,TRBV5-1,ASSLEGGGGQY
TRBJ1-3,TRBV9,ASSVEAASHSGNTIY
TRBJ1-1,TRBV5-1,ASSLASGQNTEAF
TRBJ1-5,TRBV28,ASSLSHAGQGKANQPQH
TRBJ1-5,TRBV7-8,ASSLVWGQPQH
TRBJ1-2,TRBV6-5,ASTGGVYGYT